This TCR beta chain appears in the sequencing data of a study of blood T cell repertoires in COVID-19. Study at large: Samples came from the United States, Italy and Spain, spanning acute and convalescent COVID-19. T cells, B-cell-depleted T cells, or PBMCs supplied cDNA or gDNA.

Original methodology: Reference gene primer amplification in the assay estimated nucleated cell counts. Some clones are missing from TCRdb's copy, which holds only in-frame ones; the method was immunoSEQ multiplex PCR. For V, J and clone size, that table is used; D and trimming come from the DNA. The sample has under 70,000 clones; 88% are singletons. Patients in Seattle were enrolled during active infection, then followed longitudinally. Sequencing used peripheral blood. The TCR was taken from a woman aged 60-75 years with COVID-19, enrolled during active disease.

In DNA form, the CDR3 reads TGTGCCAGCAGCTTAAAGGGAGCCTATGGCTACACCTTC. Amino acid sequence: CASSLKGAYGYTF. The chain couples TRBV11-3 to TRBJ1-2; no definite D call. This CDR3 has 13 amino acids. Germline CDR1 and CDR2: SGHNT and YENEEA. V was pared by 2 bases and J by 4 bases, with 8 bases between. Looking up the rest from reference TRBV11-3 and TRBJ1-2 gives the full variable domain: EAGVVQSPRYKIIEKKQPVAFWCNPISGHNTLYWYLQNLGQGPELLIRYENEEAVDDSQLPKDRFSAERLKGVDSTLKIQPAELGDSAVYLCASSLKGAYGYTFGSGTRLTVV.